Listed here are 3 T cell receptor beta chains from one sample, sequenced in a study of cytomegalovirus exposure and HLA in healthy donors. PCR employed 60 Vbeta and 13 Jbeta primers. Profiling relied on immunoSEQ multiplex PCR, and the TCRdb table lists in-frame clones only, not all of them. The data contain about 77,000 clones, over 60% of them singletons. Specimen: PBMCs. The receptors were sampled from a man aged 35 to 55 in good health and CMV-seronegative.

The chain recombines TRBV7-2 with TRBJ1-3, with 7 bases matching TRBD1. V shed 5 bases and J 2 bases; nucleotides not matched to a gene: 3. Germline V CDR1 and CDR2: SGHTA, FQGNSA. This CDR3 is built from 14 residues. Written as DNA, the CDR3 is TGTGCCAGCAGCCCTACAGGGGCTGGAAACACCATATATTTT. Protein product: CASSPTGAGNTIYF. Filled out from reference TRBV7-2 and TRBJ1-3, the complete variable domain reads GAGVSQSPSNKVTEKGKDVELRCDPISGHTALYWYRQSLGQGLEFLIYFQGNSAPDKSGLPSDRFSAERTGGSVSTLTIQRTQQEDSAVYLCASSPTGAGNTIYFGEGSWLTVV.

The V call is TRBV6-5, the J call TRBJ1-2; the D gene is possibly TRBD1 (6 bases). The CDR3 covers 15 residues. Trimming removed 7 bases from V and 4 bases from J, with 19 bases in between. CDR1 and CDR2 from the germline V gene are MNHEY and SVGAGI. The CDR3 coding sequence is TGTGCCAGCACCCGACCGAGCACAGGGATCTATGGCTACACCTTC. Translation: CASTRPSTGIYGYTF.

J is TRBJ2-6 and V is TRBV10-3; D perhaps matches TRBD1 (5 bases). The length of the CDR3 is 16 residues. Trimming stripped 2 bases from V and 3 bases from J, with 11 bases between. The germline gives CDR1 ENHRY, CDR2 SYGVKD. CDR3 DNA sequence: TGTGCCATCAGTGAGGGGGCTCAGGGTGGGGCCAACGTCCTGACTTTC. This encodes CAISEGAQGGANVLTF.